This T cell receptor beta chain derives from a study of T cell responses to AZD1222 COVID-19 vaccine. Study-wide results and caveats: Spike-wide coverage was observed for vaccine-associated CD4 TCRs, with dominant responses at 160-218 and 743-854. Spike-specific TCR breadth and depth were elevated following two AZD1222 doses.

In regard to this clone: Its matching antigen is unknown.

The protocol was immunoSEQ multiplex PCR, while the TCRdb copy is restricted to in-frame clones and leaves out a portion. The sample has 130,000 to 150,000 clones, roughly 88% seen once; the top ten hold approximately 5.4%. This sample comprised peripheral blood, obtained 28 days after the second dose of the MenACWY control vaccine. This clonotype was obtained from an adult who received the MenACWY meningococcal vaccine as a control.

The CDR3 protein is CASSPKDSLATNEKLFF. The CDR3 nucleotides are TGTGCCAGCTCACCGAAAGACAGTCTTGCAACTAATGAAAAACTGTTTTTT. V usage is TRBV18 and J usage is TRBJ1-4, with D maybe TRBD1 (5 bases). The CDR3 covers 17 residues. V lost 3 bases, J lost 0 bases, and 14 bases lay in between. Germline V gene data show CDR1 as KGHSH and CDR2 as LQKENI. The complete variable domain, with remaining parts taken from reference TRBV18 and TRBJ1-4, reads NAGVMQNPRHLVRRRGQEARLRCSPMKGHSHVYWYRQLPEEGLKFMVYLQKENIIDESGMPKERFSAEFPKEGPSILRIQQVVRGDSAAYFCASSPKDSLATNEKLFFGSGTQLSVL.